Listed here are 29 T cell receptor beta chains from one sample, sequenced in a study of blood T cell repertoires in COVID-19. This table comes from immunoSEQ multiplex PCR, and its TCRdb copy is limited to in-frame clones, with some not included. The profile covers about 310,000 clones, with 85% to 90% appearing a single time and 1.3% taken by the ten largest. The source material was peripheral blood. These receptors all come from a man aged 65 to 85 with acute or convalescent COVID-19.

Here the CDR3 DNA reads TGTGCCAGCAGCGCAGACAGGGGGCGCGAGGAGCTGTTTTTT. This sequence encodes CASSADRGREELFF. This chain uses TRBV9 with TRBJ2-2, with 10 bases matching TRBD1. Looked up from germline, CDR1 is SGDLS and CDR2 is YYNGEE. With 3 bases clipped from V and 10 bases from J, the junction kept 6 bases outside the gene matches. The CDR3 covers 14 residues.

The chain employs TRBV27 and TRBJ1-6, with unresolved D. The germline gives CDR1 MNHEY, CDR2 SMNVEV (reference sequence). Trimming left V 5 bases short and J 6 bases short, with 17 bases between. This CDR3 comprises 16 residues. The CDR3, as DNA: TGTGCCAGCAGTCTCCCCCCGCGAAGAAGTAATTCACCCCTCCACTTT. It codes for CASSLPPRRSNSPLHF.

The DNA for the CDR3 is TGTGCCAGTACCACGACAGGGATCGTGGATTCACCCCTCCACTTT. It specifies CASTTTGIVDSPLHF. V is TRBV19 and J is TRBJ1-6; TRBD1 aligns across 7 bases. With 7 bases clipped from V and 8 bases from J, the junction kept 11 bases outside the gene matches. Germline lookup yields CDR1 LNHDA and CDR2 SQIVND (reference sequence). The CDR3 has 15 residues.

This clone was detected once. CDR3 nucleotides: TGCAGTATACAGGGTGGCTATGGCTACACCTTC. Residues: CSIQGGYGYTF. V gene TRBV20-1 combines with J gene TRBJ1-2; TRBD1 is a possible D gene (6 bases). CDR3 size: 11 residues. The V gene's germline CDR1 is DFQATT and CDR2 SNEGSKA (reference sequence). V lost 8 bases and J lost 4, with 11 bases in between.

The chain employs TRBV3-1 (or the pseudogene TRBV3-2) and TRBJ1-4; D possibly corresponds to TRBD1 (6 bases). Germline V gene sequence: CDR1 LGHDT, CDR2 YNNKEL (reference sequence). The CDR3 covers 13 residues. V lost 4 bases and J 7 bases, leaving 10 bases between the germline ends. The CDR3 coding sequence is TGTGCCAGCAGCCCCGGACAGTTTGAAAAACTGTTTTTT. Encoded protein: CASSPGQFEKLFF.

The J gene is TRBJ2-7, the V gene TRBV5-4; 8 positions match TRBD1. CDR3 length: 15 amino acids. V trimming: 4 bases; J trimming: 3 bases; junction bases outside the gene matches: 9. CDR1 and CDR2 (germline): SGHNT, YYREEE (reference sequence). The CDR3 sequence is CASSLGTGLYYEQYF. In nucleotides, the CDR3 is TGTGCCAGCAGCCTAGGGACAGGCCTTTACTACGAGCAGTACTTC.

The V gene is TRBV5-8, the J gene TRBJ1-1, with a weak D call TRBD1 (6 bases). V was trimmed by 4 bases and J by 1 base, leaving 14 bases between them. Germline CDR1 reads SGHTS; CDR2 reads YDEGEE. The CDR3 has 15 amino acids. CDR3 residues: CASSVTGIGNTEAFF. The CDR3 DNA sequence: TGTGCCAGCAGCGTGACAGGAATCGGGAACACTGAAGCTTTCTTT.

This clone appeared a single time. This chain uses TRBV2 with TRBJ2-5, with TRBD2 identical over 8 bases. The CDR3 loop spans 14 amino acids. V shed 3 bases and J 4 bases; nucleotides not matched to a gene: 4. CDR1 is SNHLY and CDR2 is FYNNEI in the germline V gene. CDR3 sequence reads: CASSEAGGGETQYF. The CDR3 bases are TGTGCCAGCAGTGAGGCGGGGGGCGGAGAGACCCAGTACTTC.

The chain uses TRBV4-2 and TRBJ2-7; 11 bases are shared with TRBD2. From germline, CDR1 is LGHNA and CDR2 YNFKEQ. Trimming removed 1 base from V and 3 bases from J; junction bases left unmatched: 2. The CDR3 length is 15 residues. For the CDR3, the DNA is TGTGCCAGCAGCCAAGGGGGACTAGCGGTCTACGAGCAGTACTTC. This codes for CASSQGGLAVYEQYF.

The chain links TRBV6-5 to TRBJ1-3; TRBD1 aligns across 8 bases. J gave up 2 bases and V 7 bases, and 7 bases lay outside the gene matches. This CDR3 is built from 15 residues. Germline CDR1 MNHEY, CDR2 SVGAGI. CDR3 amino acids: CASIREQGAGNTIYF. In DNA, the CDR3 is TGTGCCAGCATTAGAGAACAGGGGGCTGGAAACACCATATATTTT.

This clone was seen a single time. The V gene is TRBV5-1, the J gene TRBJ1-5, with D possibly being TRBD1 (5 bases). The CDR3 spans 15 residues. V was clipped by 1 base and J by 2 bases, with 10 bases between them. The V gene's germline CDR1 is SGHRS and CDR2 YFSETQ. CDR3 sequence: CASSLTGGGNQPQHF. DNA of the CDR3: TGCGCCAGCAGCTTGACAGGCGGGGGCAATCAGCCCCAGCATTTT.

The chain carries TRBV3-1 (or the pseudogene TRBV3-2) and TRBJ2-5; the match to TRBD2 covers 7 bases. V shed 4 bases and J 1 base; nucleotides not matched to a gene: 9. This CDR3 region has 16 residues. Germline CDR1 LGHDT, CDR2 YNNKEL (reference sequence). The DNA for the CDR3 is TGTGCCAGCAGCCTCTGGGAGGGTAGGCCCCAAGAGACCCAGTACTTC. It specifies CASSLWEGRPQETQYF.

For the CDR3, the DNA is TGTGCCAGCAGCCGTGGGCAGTTCTACGAGCAGTACTTC. Its translation: CASSRGQFYEQYF. This chain links TRBV7-9 with TRBJ2-7; D remains unclear. Germline V gives CDR1 SEHNR, CDR2 FQNEAQ (reference sequence). This CDR3 contains 13 residues. V was cut by 5 bases and J by 3 bases, with 11 bases left in between.

The rearrangement uses TRBV23-1 and TRBJ2-5; TRBD2 agrees at 8 bases. TRBV23-1 is classed as an ORF, of uncertain function. The CDR3 covers 16 residues. After removal of 6 bases from V and 0 bases from J, the junction contained 9 bases not matched to a gene. The CDR3 DNA is TGCGCCAGCAGACTCAGCGGGAGCGGTCACCAAGAGACCCAGTACTTC. Protein: CASRLSGSGHQETQYF.

This clone was seen once. V usage is TRBV7-9 and J usage is TRBJ1-1; 12 nucleotides align to TRBD1. There are 15 residues in the CDR3. The V and J ends lost 6 bases and 12 bases, in that order; junction bases with no gene match: 14. Germline V gene data show CDR1 as SEHNR and CDR2 as FQNEAQ (reference sequence). The CDR3 is CASSHAGTGGFYTFF. Written as DNA, the CDR3 is TGTGCCAGCAGTCACGCCGGGACAGGGGGCTTCTATACTTTCTTT.

This clone appeared a single time. The V call is TRBV30, the J call TRBJ2-6, with 7 bases aligning to TRBD1. The germline gives CDR1 GTSNPN, CDR2 SVGIG (reference sequence). The V gene end was trimmed by 7 bases and the J gene end by 2 bases; junction bases not matched to a gene: 11. The CDR3 totals 16 residues. CDR3 loop: CAYAEGAYPGANVLTF. The DNA of the CDR3 is TGTGCCTATGCCGAGGGGGCTTATCCTGGGGCCAACGTCCTGACTTTC.

This chain links TRBV7-8 with TRBJ1-1; TRBD1 might be the D (5 bases). V gave up 1 base and J gave up 9 bases, with 12 bases separating them. From germline, CDR1 is SGHVS and CDR2 FQNEAQ. CDR3 size: 13 residues. In DNA, the CDR3 is TGTGCCAGCAGCTTAGGTGGGGCAGGGAAAGCTTTCTTT. This encodes CASSLGGAGKAFF.

The rearrangement uses TRBV11-2 and TRBJ1-4; TRBD1 matches at 7 bases. V shed 3 bases and J 8 bases; nucleotides not matched to a gene: 6. This CDR3 region has 14 residues. Germline lookup yields CDR1 SGHAT and CDR2 FQNNGV. The CDR3 nucleotides read TGTGCCAGCAGCTTGACAGGGTCACGGGAAAAACTGTTTTTT. As protein: CASSLTGSREKLFF.

The V gene is TRBV4-2, the J gene TRBJ2-1, with 7 positions matching TRBD2. V lost 0 bases to trimming and J lost 5 bases; unmatched junction nucleotides: 7. CDR1 is LGHNA, CDR2 YNFKEQ, per germline. The CDR3 is 16 amino acids. Here the CDR3 reads CASSQERGRENNEQFF. CDR3 DNA: TGTGCCAGCAGCCAAGAGCGGGGGAGGGAGAACAATGAGCAGTTCTTC.

The rearrangement joins TRBV6-2 or TRBV6-3 to TRBJ2-7, with 9 bases matching TRBD1. The CDR3 is made up of 15 amino acids. Germline CDR1 and CDR2: MNHEY and SVGEGT. J lost 6 bases, V lost 6 bases, and 12 bases had no gene match. As DNA, the CDR3 is TGTGCCAGCAGCCACAGAACAGGGGGCGCATTCGAGCAGTACTTC. It yields the protein CASSHRTGGAFEQYF.

This clone came up a few times. V and J are TRBV7-9 and TRBJ1-5, with a weak D call TRBD1 (6 bases). The length of the CDR3 is 13 residues. In germline, CDR1 is SEHNR, CDR2 FQNEAQ (reference sequence). V dropped 7 bases and J dropped 5 bases, with 12 bases sitting between them. DNA of the CDR3: TGTGCCAGCACCCGAGGGGGGGATCAGCCCCAGCATTTT. It encodes CASTRGGDQPQHF.

V is TRBV14 and J is TRBJ2-7, with D possibly matching TRBD1 (5 bases). The CDR3 is 15 residues long. CDR1 and CDR2 (germline): SGHDN, FVKESK. Trimming pared 0 bases from V and 5 bases from J, leaving 14 bases between. CDR3: CASSQDFRQGNEQYF. CDR3 in DNA: TGTGCCAGCAGCCAAGATTTTAGGCAGGGAAACGAGCAGTACTTC.

This chain connects TRBV5-1 to TRBJ2-5; D possibly corresponds to TRBD1 (6 bases). Germline loops: CDR1 SGHRS, CDR2 YFSETQ. The CDR3 consists of 15 residues. With 2 bases removed from V and 5 bases from J, the gap between germline ends came to 16 bases. This CDR3 is CASSLVGGDGETQYF. CDR3 in DNA: TGCGCCAGCAGCTTAGTTGGGGGCGACGGGGAGACCCAGTACTTC.

The rearrangement joins TRBV6-5 to TRBJ1-1; D ambiguous. This CDR3 comprises 15 residues. Trimming removed 0 bases at V and 0 bases at J, with 8 bases between. Germline V lookup: CDR1 MNHEY, CDR2 SVGAGI. CDR3: CASSYSVGVNTEAFF. The CDR3 DNA reads as TGTGCCAGCAGTTACTCGGTGGGAGTGAACACTGAAGCTTTCTTT.

This clone was counted a single time. The V call is TRBV4-1, the J call TRBJ1-2, with D tentatively TRBD1 (5 bases). CDR1 and CDR2 (germline): MGHRA, YSYEKL. This CDR3 is built from 16 residues. The V gene lost 3 bases and the J gene lost 3 bases, with 17 bases spanning the gap. The chain's CDR3 is CASSQSLRSGDYGYTF. In DNA, the CDR3 is TGCGCCAGCAGCCAGAGCCTTCGATCGGGGGACTATGGCTACACCTTC.

The J gene is TRBJ2-1, the V gene TRBV27; 8 nucleotides agree with TRBD1. Germline V lookup: CDR1 MNHEY, CDR2 SMNVEV (reference sequence). Germline trimming cut 5 bases from V and 6 bases from J; bases unmatched to any gene: 21. This CDR3 contains 19 residues. The CDR3 nucleotides read TGTGCCAGCAGTCGTTCCGTCGACCTCCGGGACAGGAGAGTCAATGAGCAGTTCTTC. This sequence encodes CASSRSVDLRDRRVNEQFF.

The rearrangement uses TRBV7-3 and TRBJ2-7, with TRBD2 identical over 7 bases. Germline V gene data show CDR1 as SGHTA and CDR2 as FQGTGA. There are 13 residues in the CDR3. Trimming removed 4 bases from V and 7 bases from J; junction bases left unmatched: 7. The CDR3 region has the DNA TGTGCCAGCAGCTCCAGCGGGGCGGGAGAGCAGTACTTC. Translating it yields CASSSSGAGEQYF.

The CDR3 spells CASSSGYTQGDEQYF. CDR3 bases: TGTGCCAGCAGCTCCGGTTACACACAGGGGGACGAGCAGTACTTC. V and J are TRBV11-3 and TRBJ2-7, with TRBD1 matching over 8 bases. The J segment lost 5 bases and the V segment lost 4 bases, leaving 10 bases of the junction unmatched. The CDR3 has 15 residues. The germline CDR1 and CDR2 sequences are SGHNT and YENEEA.

This clone appeared a single time. The rearrangement links TRBV7-7 to TRBJ2-5, with D perhaps matching TRBD2 (6 bases). The germline V gene has CDR1 SSHAT and CDR2 FNYEAQ (reference sequence). Trimming took off 1 base at V and 7 bases at J, with 19 bases between the two ends. The CDR3 is made up of 16 amino acids. CDR3: CASSLVIGEDAGTQYF. In DNA, the CDR3 is TGTGCCAGCAGCTTAGTTATCGGGGAGGACGCTGGGACCCAGTACTTC.